The present T cell receptor beta chain was sequenced within a study of T cells in Graves' hyperthyroidism and ophthalmopathy. Study details: Peripheral blood was drawn at first diagnosis, prior to all treatment.

This clonotype was observed a handful of times. The antigen is not known. The CDR3 totals 15 residues. Germline-derived CDR1 and CDR2 are LGHNA and YSLEER. V was cut by 0 bases and J by 1 base, with 7 bases left in between. Study findings and constraints: In the blood, most expanded thyroid clonotypes above 0.001 appeared as well.

Amplification yielded TCR beta CDR3 regions, with RNA transcripts as the source. HTBI primers were employed in a first-round RT-PCR of the TCR CDR3. MiXCR was run by TCRdb on the multiplex PCR reads, yielding one entry per CDR3 protein. The sample has 300,000 to 450,000 distinct CDR3 sequences, less than 15% seen once; the top ten hold 9.2%. Each patient was aged 18 to 65 and had newly diagnosed hyperthyroidism of under 2 months' duration. Material: blood. This chain joins TRBV4-3 and TRBJ1-5; no clear D gene. The receptor was isolated from a woman younger than 35 with Graves' hyperthyroidism. CDR3 in amino acids: CASSQDSASNQPQHF. The CDR3 nucleotides read TGCGCCAGCAGCCAAGATTCCGCGAGCAATCAGCCCCAGCATTTT.